One sample yielded the 13 T cell receptor beta chains listed below, sequenced in a study of blood T cell repertoires in COVID-19. TCRdb's copy holds only in-frame clones and misses some; the assay was immunoSEQ multiplex PCR. The sample lists over 150,000 clones; 84% were seen once. Sequencing was carried out using PBMCs or T cells enriched from blood (not recorded which). Receptors were obtained from a woman aged 25 to 39 who had recovered from COVID-19.

This sequence joins TRBV7-9 and TRBJ1-2; 8 bases match TRBD1. Trimming took 5 bases from V and 5 from J; bases not matched to a gene: 4. The CDR3 loop spans 13 amino acids. Germline V gives CDR1 SEHNR, CDR2 FQNEAQ (reference sequence). CDR3 coding DNA: TGTGCCAGCAGCCAAGACAGGGGTTATGGCTACACCTTC. Translation: CASSQDRGYGYTF.

V is TRBV28 and J is TRBJ2-5; D might be TRBD1 (5 bases). The CDR3 sequence is 16 residues long. The V end was cut by 3 bases, the J end by 0 bases, with 14 bases between. CDR1 and CDR2 from the germline V gene are MDHEN and SYDVKM. This chain's CDR3 is CASSFTLKGYQETQYF. The CDR3 DNA is TGTGCCAGCAGTTTTACTTTGAAGGGGTACCAAGAGACCCAGTACTTC. Filled out from reference TRBV28 and TRBJ2-5, the complete variable domain reads DVKVTQSSRYLVKRTGEKVFLECVQDMDHENMFWYRQDPGLGLRLIYFSYDVKMKEKGDIPEGYSVSREKKERFSLILESASTNQTSMYLCASSFTLKGYQETQYFGPGTRLLVL.

V usage is TRBV28 and J usage is TRBJ2-3, with D uncertain. Trimming left V 5 bases short and J 6 bases short, with 12 bases between. Per the germline V gene, CDR1 is MDHEN and CDR2 is SYDVKM. The length of the CDR3 is 13 residues. CDR3 DNA sequence: TGTGCCAGCAGTGTCTTTCGGGTTGATACGCAGTATTTT. Encoded protein: CASSVFRVDTQYF.

Here the CDR3 reads CASSVDRGWTGELFF. In DNA, the CDR3 is TGCGCCAGCAGCGTAGACAGGGGCTGGACCGGGGAGCTGTTTTTT. J is TRBJ2-2 and V is TRBV5-1, with 8 bases matching TRBD1. The CDR3 totals 15 residues. Germline CDR1 and CDR2: SGHRS and YFSETQ. The trim removed 4 bases at V and 5 bases at J, leaving 7 bases unmatched.

The V gene is TRBV29-1, the J gene TRBJ1-2; no clear D. The CDR3 covers 14 residues. V shed 0 bases and J shed 5 bases, with 13 bases lying between them. The germline CDR1 and CDR2 sequences are SQVTM and ANQGSEA. The CDR3 here is CSVEDQTAGYGYTF. CDR3 DNA: TGCAGCGTTGAAGATCAAACAGCAGGATATGGCTACACCTTC. Looking up the rest from reference TRBV29-1 and TRBJ1-2 gives the full variable domain: SAVISQKPSRDICQRGTSLTIQCQVDSQVTMMFWYRQQPGQSLTLIATANQGSEATYESGFVIDKFPISRPNLTFSTLTVSNMSPEDSSIYLCSVEDQTAGYGYTFGSGTRLTVV.

This chain joins TRBV29-1 and TRBJ1-5; D may be TRBD1 (6 bases). The germline gives CDR1 SQVTM, CDR2 ANQGSEA. Deletions cut 7 bases from V and 5 bases from J, with 18 bases between. The CDR3 loop spans 14 amino acids. The CDR3 DNA follows: TGCAGCGCACGAGACAGGTGGGGAGATCAGCCCCAGCATTTT. Amino acids: CSARDRWGDQPQHF.

V usage is TRBV30 and J usage is TRBJ1-6; tentatively, D is TRBD1 (6 bases). Between the trimmed V and J ends, which lost 2 bases and 10 bases, there was a span of 12 bases. This CDR3 has 13 residues. CDR1 and CDR2 (germline): GTSNPN, SVGIG (reference sequence). CDR3 sequence (DNA): TGTGCCTGGAGTAACAGGGTTGGATCACCCCTCCACTTT. It specifies CAWSNRVGSPLHF.

V and J are TRBV7-8 and TRBJ2-1; 8 bases match TRBD2. V lost 5 bases and J lost 2; bases outside the gene matches: 11. Germline CDR1 is SGHVS and CDR2 is FQNEAQ. This CDR3 is built from 17 residues. For the CDR3, the DNA is TGTGCCAGCAGCCACCCGGGGGGGGCGGGAGCCTACAATGAGCAGTTCTTC. It codes for CASSHPGGAGAYNEQFF. Together with reference TRBV7-8 and TRBJ2-1, the CDR3 gives the full variable domain: GAGVSQSPRYKVAKRGQDVALRCDPISGHVSLFWYQQALGQGPEFLTYFQNEAQLDKSGLPSDRFFAERPEGSVSTLKIQRTQQEDSAVYLCASSHPGGAGAYNEQFFGPGTRLTVL.

This sequence joins TRBV2 and TRBJ1-4; 10 nucleotides line up with TRBD1. The CDR3 length is 16 residues. Trimming at V came to 5 bases and at J to 1 base, leaving 4 bases not matched to a gene. Germline V gene sequence: CDR1 SNHLY, CDR2 FYNNEI. CDR3 coding DNA: TGTGCCAGCAGTTCGTGGGACAGGGGAACTAATGAAAAACTGTTTTTT. Amino acid sequence: CASSSWDRGTNEKLFF.

The CDR3 coding sequence is TGTGCCAGCAGCTTAGGGCCCGGGGTGGGCGATGAAAAACTGTTTTTT. It yields the protein CASSLGPGVGDEKLFF. The chain is built from TRBV11-2 and TRBJ1-4; D uncertain. Trimming shortened V by 1 base and J by 6 bases, and 15 bases separated the two germline ends. The CDR3 sequence is 16 residues long. Germline CDR1 SGHAT, CDR2 FQNNGV.

This chain links TRBV2 with TRBJ2-3, with 9 bases matching TRBD1. Losses at the gene ends were 5 bases for V and 2 bases for J; bases not matched to a gene: 5. Germline CDR1 is SNHLY and CDR2 is FYNNEI. This CDR3 contains 15 residues. The CDR3 sequence: CASSWDRATTDTQYF. CDR3 in DNA: TGTGCCAGCAGTTGGGACAGGGCTACCACAGATACGCAGTATTTT.

The V and J genes are TRBV27 and TRBJ1-5; D call uncertain. Trimming left V 9 bases short and J 0 bases short, with 12 bases between. Germline loops: CDR1 MNHEY, CDR2 SMNVEV (reference sequence). This CDR3 spans 14 amino acids. CDR3 DNA sequence: TGTGCCAGTAGGGAGTACAATAGCAATCAGCCCCAGCATTTT. It specifies CASREYNSNQPQHF.

The V call is TRBV28, the J call TRBJ1-2; D is undetermined. CDR1 MDHEN and CDR2 SYDVKM come from the germline V gene. V was pared by 7 bases and J by 4 bases, with 16 bases between. This CDR3 spans 14 amino acids. In nucleotides, the CDR3 is TGTGCCAGCACTACCCCCGTCCCCACCTATGGCTACACCTTC. The encoded protein is CASTTPVPTYGYTF.